The entry that follows covers one TCR beta chain sequence. The antigen it binds to is not known. No base-level quality is on record; no much larger clone is a single base apart. The sample originates from a study of blood T cell repertoires in COVID-19 (dated by TCRdb to 2020 to 2022). For the wider study: Samples from collaborators originated in the United States, Italy and Spain and spanned both the acute and convalescent phases of COVID-19. The prospective study material was composed of cDNA or gDNA derived from T cells, B-cell-depleted T cells, or PBMCs. Deeply sampled blood TCRbeta repertoires from subjects exposed to, actively infected with, or recovered from COVID-19 were included in the dataset. A freely available public database, intended as a resource for researchers studying the immune response to SARS-CoV-2, is where the repertoires were released. The samples were drawn from the first 160 participants of the ongoing ImmuneRACE study and from 1,254 subjects provided by 6 global collaborators. A de-identified subject ID, COVID-19 status, age in years and sex were almost always included in the sample metadata. HLA class I and class II types, where available, came from metadata supplied by the sample provider rather than from assay-based typing. Beyond this particular receptor, the publication reports: The quantity of clinical and demographic metadata differed by source and by participant and was supplied without curation.

Per the germline V gene (reference sequence), LNHDA is the CDR1 and SQIVND is the CDR2. V loses 1 base, J loses 7 bases, and the germline ends lie 5 bases apart. From the cysteine through the phenylalanine, the CDR3 covers 12 amino acids. CDR3 DNA is the only sequence kept; it has 36 bases, read in frame from the first base. One collaborating source in Seattle enrolled patients while the patients were actively infected and followed the patients over time throughout the course of disease. Each collaborating institution followed its own protocols to collect whole blood in K2EDTA tubes. Collaborator samples were shipped for TCRbeta analysis as frozen whole blood, isolated PBMCs, or DNA extracted from either sample type. TCRbeta CDR3 regions were amplified from genomic DNA using the immunoSEQ Assay, a bias-controlled multiplex PCR. From the authors' description of their analysis: The number of nucleated cells in each sample was estimated by amplification of reference gene primers within the assay. To quantify the absolute abundance of each unique TCRbeta CDR3 rearrangement, sequence reads were collapsed and filtered. For each sample, productive Simpson clonality was calculated as the square root of Simpson's diversity index over productive rearrangements. TCRdb took over this immuneACCESS table, retaining in-frame rearrangements with V and J assigned. Such tables are incomplete; in checked studies, under half of the missing clones stem from an unresolved V gene, and the remainder is unexplained. That table is the source of V, J and clone size, and D and trimming were worked out from the DNA. The table for this sample lists fewer than 60,000 clones; around 87% of them were counted only once. 6.5% of the sample is held by the ten biggest clonotypes.

The V gene is TRBV19 and the J gene is TRBJ2-1; the D gene lacks a confident call. Sequencing was carried out using peripheral blood. The source is a woman in her fifties or sixties with COVID-19, enrolled during active disease. CDR3 reads: CASSIVRNEQFF. Read as DNA, the sequence is TGTGCCAGTAGTATAGTTCGTAATGAGCAGTTCTTC.